This T cell receptor beta chain was captured in a study of blood T cell repertoires in COVID-19. Study as a whole: Acute and convalescent COVID-19 samples came from the United States, Italy and Spain.

The length of the CDR3 is 15 residues. Trimming left V 5 bases short and J 7 bases short, with 15 bases between. Germline CDR1 and CDR2: SGHAT and FQDESV (reference sequence). Enrollees, roughly 18 to 90 years old, lived in some 24 US areas. Two negative PCRs, clearance, or symptom resolution characterized the recovered Cohort 3 donors. Measured with immunoSEQ multiplex PCR; TCRdb has only the in-frame clones, and not every one. The data contain under 200,000 clones, about 80% of them seen just once; the ten biggest clones take up 3% to 3.5%. Material for sequencing was PBMCs or T cells enriched from blood (not recorded which). V is TRBV11-1 and J is TRBJ1-6; the D is unclear. This sequence was found in an older woman who had recovered from COVID-19. CDR3 sequence reads: CASSPVSGRNSPLHF. CDR3 in DNA: TGTGCCAGCAGCCCCGTATCAGGAAGAAATTCACCCCTCCACTTT.